Given below is one TCR beta chain in context. The CDR3 runs 15 residues. CDR1 SGHNT and CDR2 YENEEA come from the germline V gene. V was pared by 0 bases and J by 6 bases, with 14 bases between. The data belong to a study of OX40 agonist ivuxolimab in advanced cancers. This table comes from immunoSEQ multiplex PCR, and its TCRdb copy is limited to in-frame clones, with some not included. The table records more than 65,000 clones, under 90% of them present only once. Sequencing was performed on CD4+ or CD8+ T cells sorted from blood, taken in a trial of the OX40 agonist ivuxolimab. The V and J genes are TRBV11-3 and TRBJ1-2; the D gene is possibly TRBD1 (5 bases). The TCR was taken from an adult with an advanced solid tumor such as melanoma, head and neck, liver or kidney cancer. This CDR3 reads CASSLDGGEGDGYTF. CDR3 DNA sequence: TGTGCCAGCAGCTTAGATGGAGGGGAGGGAGATGGCTACACCTTC. Complete variable domain (other parts from reference TRBV11-3 and TRBJ1-2): EAGVVQSPRYKIIEKKQPVAFWCNPISGHNTLYWYLQNLGQGPELLIRYENEEAVDDSQLPKDRFSAERLKGVDSTLKIQPAELGDSAVYLCASSLDGGEGDGYTFGSGTRLTVV.